This TCR beta chain was sequenced in a study of blood T cell repertoires in COVID-19. V dropped 10 bases and J dropped 3; count of bases not matched to a gene: 5. CDR3 length equals 13 residues. Germline-derived CDR1 and CDR2 are SNHLY and FYNNEI. Here immunoSEQ multiplex PCR was the method, and the copy in TCRdb shows in-frame clones only, minus some. Of 110,000 to 150,000 clones in the sample, 85% to 90% were seen once. This sequence joins TRBV2 and TRBJ2-3; 9 bases map to TRBD1. The sample comprised peripheral blood. This clonotype was obtained from a woman between 55 and 75 years old with active COVID-19. Here the CDR3 DNA reads TGTGCCACCGCGGGACAGGGAACAGATACGCAGTATTTT. Its translation: CATAGQGTDTQYF.